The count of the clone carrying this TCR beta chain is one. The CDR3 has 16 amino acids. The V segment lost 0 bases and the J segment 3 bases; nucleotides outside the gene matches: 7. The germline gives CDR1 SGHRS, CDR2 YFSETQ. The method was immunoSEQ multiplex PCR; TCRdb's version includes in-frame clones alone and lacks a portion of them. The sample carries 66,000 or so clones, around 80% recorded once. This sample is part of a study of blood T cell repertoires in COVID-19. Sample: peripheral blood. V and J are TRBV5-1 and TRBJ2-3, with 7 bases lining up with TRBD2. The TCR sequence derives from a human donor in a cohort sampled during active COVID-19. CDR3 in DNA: TGCGCCAGCAGCTTGGACGGGGGAGGGCCGACAGATACGCAGTATTTT. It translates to CASSLDGGGPTDTQYF.